What follows are 18 T cell receptor beta chains derived from one specimen sequenced in a study of T cell responses to AZD1222 COVID-19 vaccine (dated by TCRdb to about 2021). Interpreted using the paper, the time point label stands for: baseline before first vaccination. Receptor libraries were prepared by the immunoSEQ multiplex PCR assay. TCRdb obtained this table from immuneACCESS and retained in-frame rearrangements with V and J assigned. These tables miss some clones; where compared with another copy, unresolved V genes account for less than half of the shortfall, and the remainder is unexplained. The table for this sample lists some 180,000 clones; 85% to 95% of them were counted only once. 1% to 1.5% of the sample rests with the top ten. Sequencing was performed on peripheral blood, taken on day 0 of AZD1222 vaccination. Receptors originate from an adult in good health.

The chain recombines TRBV12-3 or TRBV12-4 with TRBJ1-1; 7 bases fit TRBD1. The CDR3 covers 13 residues. Trimming at V came to 6 bases and at J to 4 bases, leaving 5 bases not matched to a gene. The CDR3 DNA is TGTGCCAGCAGGGGGGACAGATTCACTGAAGCTTTCTTT. Protein sequence: CASRGDRFTEAFF.

This sequence joins TRBV9 and TRBJ1-5; D remains ambiguous. Germline values: CDR1 SGDLS, CDR2 YYNGEE. Deletions cut 3 bases from V and 7 bases from J, with 11 bases between. This CDR3 has 13 residues. The CDR3 nucleotides are TGTGCCAGCAGCGGATGGATCCGGCAGCCCCAGCATTTT. Translated: CASSGWIRQPQHF. The full variable domain, rest sourced from reference TRBV9 and TRBJ1-5, is DSGVTQTPKHLITATGQRVTLRCSPRSGDLSVYWYQQSLDQGLQFLIQYYNGEERAKGNILERFSAQQFPDLHSELNLSSLELGDSALYFCASSGWIRQPQHFGDGTRLSIL.

The rearrangement joins TRBV9 to TRBJ1-3; a weak D match, TRBD1 (5 bases). This CDR3 is 14 amino acids long. The germline CDR1 and CDR2 sequences are SGDLS and YYNGEE. V lost 0 bases and J 8 bases, leaving 12 bases between the germline ends. CDR3 DNA sequence: TGTGCCAGCAGCGTAGGTTGGGGGTTTGACACCATATATTTT. As protein: CASSVGWGFDTIYF.

The genes are TRBV6-6 and TRBJ2-2; possible D gene TRBD1, 7 bases. Trimming pared 5 bases from V and 5 bases from J, leaving 15 bases between. Germline CDR1 is MNHNY and CDR2 is SVGAGI (reference sequence). The CDR3 runs 15 residues. The CDR3, as DNA: TGTGCCAGCAGTCGAGACAGGGCGGGGACCGGGGAGCTGTTTTTT. It yields the protein CASSRDRAGTGELFF.

Here the CDR3 reads CASSSLLAGDYEQYF. The CDR3, as DNA: TGTGCCAGCAGTTCTCTGCTAGCGGGGGACTACGAGCAGTACTTC. The chain is built from TRBV27 and TRBJ2-7; 10 bases map to TRBD2. The CDR3 extends over 15 amino acids. Trimming removed 4 bases from V and 3 bases from J; junction bases left unmatched: 6. Germline V gives CDR1 MNHEY, CDR2 SMNVEV (reference sequence).

The chain joins TRBV6-2 or TRBV6-3 to TRBJ1-2; 8 nucleotides align to TRBD1. Germline assignment: CDR1 MNHEY and CDR2 SVGEGT. The CDR3 covers 13 residues. J was trimmed by 7 bases and V by 4 bases; bases with no gene match: 5. The CDR3 nucleotides are TGTGCCAGCAGTTCGGCAGGGGGCTTTGGCTACACCTTC. The encoded protein is CASSSAGGFGYTF.

V gene TRBV7-8 combines with J gene TRBJ1-1; D gene ambiguous. Trimming pared 1 base from V and 4 bases from J, leaving 10 bases between. CDR3 length: 14 amino acids. The germline gives CDR1 SGHVS, CDR2 FQNEAQ. CDR3 nucleotides: TGTGCCAGCAGCTTAGTGCGGGTCGGCACTGAAGCTTTCTTT. Protein product: CASSLVRVGTEAFF.

The rearrangement links TRBV30 to TRBJ1-2, with TRBD1 identical over 7 bases. From germline, CDR1 is GTSNPN and CDR2 SVGIG (reference sequence). This CDR3 has 13 residues. Germline trimming cut 0 bases from V and 4 bases from J; bases unmatched to any gene: 2. The CDR3 DNA reads as TGTGCCTGGAGTGTACAGGGGAGCTATGGCTACACCTTC. It encodes CAWSVQGSYGYTF.

As regards this clone: This same CDR3 is encoded by further DNA sequences in the sample. This chain joins TRBV3-1 (or the pseudogene TRBV3-2) and TRBJ2-2; D is uncertain. Germline V gene data show CDR1 as LGHDT and CDR2 as YNNKEL (reference sequence). This CDR3 is 12 amino acids long. V dropped 1 base and J dropped 4 bases, with 1 base sitting between them. CDR3 DNA sequence: TGTGCCAGCAGCCAAGGCACCGGGGAGCTGTTTTTT. Protein: CASSQGTGELFF.

The chain employs TRBV7-2 and TRBJ2-4; TRBD1 matches at 7 bases. The CDR3 spans 12 residues. J lost 15 bases, V lost 1 base, and 6 bases had no gene match. CDR1 SGHTA and CDR2 FQGNSA come from the germline V gene. CDR3: CASSLGTGVWYF. The DNA for the CDR3 is TGTGCCAGCAGCTTAGGGACAGGTGTCTGGTACTTC.

V and J are TRBV7-3 and TRBJ2-5; TRBD2 is a possible D gene (5 bases). The length of the CDR3 is 14 residues. The germline gives CDR1 SGHTA, CDR2 FQGTGA. Trimming cost V 4 bases and J 2 bases, with 11 bases left between them. As DNA, the CDR3 is TGTGCCAGCAGCTCTAGCTCCTTTCAAGAGACCCAGTACTTC. Encoded protein: CASSSSSFQETQYF.

The chain joins TRBV7-2 to TRBJ1-2; 11 positions match TRBD1. The CDR3 spans 13 residues. Germline lookup yields CDR1 SGHTA and CDR2 FQGNSA. Trimming at V came to 5 bases and at J to 8 bases, leaving 4 bases not matched to a gene. The CDR3 DNA follows: TGTGCCAGCAGCCCGGGACAGGGGGAAGGCTACACCTTC. The encoded protein is CASSPGQGEGYTF. The full variable domain, its missing parts supplied by reference TRBV7-2 and TRBJ1-2, is GAGVSQSPSNKVTEKGKDVELRCDPISGHTALYWYRQSLGQGLEFLIYFQGNSAPDKSGLPSDRFSAERTGGSVSTLTIQRTQQEDSAVYLCASSPGQGEGYTFGSGTRLTVV.

This chain joins TRBV30 and TRBJ1-5; 7 bases are a match to TRBD1. V lost 0 bases and J lost 6; bases outside the gene matches: 2. From germline, CDR1 is GTSNPN and CDR2 SVGIG (reference sequence). This CDR3 has 13 amino acids. The CDR3 nucleotides are TGTGCCTGGAGTGTAAGGGGGCCTCAGCCCCAGCATTTT. Translated, it gives CAWSVRGPQPQHF.

This chain joins TRBV4-1 and TRBJ1-2; no definite D call. Germline V gives CDR1 MGHRA, CDR2 YSYEKL. Trimming took off 0 bases at V and 8 bases at J, with 10 bases between the two ends. CDR3 length: 13 amino acids. CDR3 bases: TGCGCCAGCAGCCAAGAACGGGGTCTGGGCTACACCTTC. Its protein product is CASSQERGLGYTF.

The genes are TRBV6-1 and TRBJ1-1; no definite D call. The CDR3 is 16 amino acids. Germline values: CDR1 MNHNS, CDR2 SASEGT. Trimming stripped 2 bases from V and 1 base from J, with 14 bases between. CDR3: CASSEPNRPKNTEAFF. The CDR3 DNA sequence: TGTGCCAGCAGTGAACCCAATAGACCCAAGAACACTGAAGCTTTCTTT.

V usage is TRBV28 and J usage is TRBJ1-6, with no clear D. V lost 3 bases and J lost 16, with 10 bases in between. The CDR3 totals 11 residues. Germline CDR1 reads MDHEN; CDR2 reads SYDVKM. CDR3 nucleotides: TGTGCCAGCAGTTTGCCCCCTTATCTCCACTTT. Translated: CASSLPPYLHF.

This sequence joins TRBV2 and TRBJ2-5, with 9 bases fitting TRBD2. In germline, CDR1 is SNHLY, CDR2 FYNNEI. The CDR3 has 15 residues. J was trimmed by 2 bases and V by 5 bases; bases with no gene match: 6. CDR3 in amino acids: CASSRGSGGQETQYF. In nucleotides, the CDR3 is TGTGCCAGCAGTAGAGGTAGCGGGGGACAAGAGACCCAGTACTTC.

This clone has a single count. The chain links TRBV7-3 to TRBJ1-1, with a weak D call TRBD1 (6 bases). CDR1 is SGHTA, CDR2 FQGTGA, per germline. The ends were cut back, 8 bases at V and 3 bases at J, with 22 bases in the middle. This CDR3 comprises 16 residues. The CDR3 region has the DNA TGTGCCAGCTCCCGGGGCGGGACACCTGGGGACACTGAAGCTTTCTTT. It specifies CASSRGGTPGDTEAFF.